This TCR beta chain was obtained from a study of CD8 T cells in Susac syndrome (dated by TCRdb to the late 2010s). Regarding the complete study: Repertoire sequencing was used to test whether CD8+ T cell activation and differentiation in Susac syndrome was antigen driven. Here is what the overall study found, with its caveats: The number of individuals in the TCR sequencing and HLA analysis was acknowledged as relatively small.

RNA was extracted with the RNeasy kit and roughly 0.5 to 1 ug was reverse transcribed using random hexamers. TCR beta CDR3 regions were amplified with the immunoSEQ multiplex PCR assay covering 54 Vbeta and 13 Jbeta segments. Bias from PCR amplification was corrected by using a synthetic template baseline for primer optimization and for computational correction. In the authors' own workflow: Reads were assigned to V, D and J genes according to IMGT and analyzed in immunoSEQ Analyzer, with only productive sequences retained. Clonality was computed as one minus Shannon entropy normalized by log2 of the number of productive unique sequences. For each patient and control, public and private clones were evaluated among the 100 most prevalent clones. Clones were defined as Susac-specific when absent from the healthy and MS cohorts, from fewer than 1,200 published viral clones and from other ImmuneACCESS disease sequences. The public sequencing data were trimmed at Q25 with fastp and processed into clonotypes with MiXCR by TCRdb, which kept only in-frame beta chains. Rows are unified per CDR3 protein, each entry keeping the most common DNA and genes. These V and J calls derive from TCRdb rather than the authors' analysis. This sample gives 200,000 to 250,000 distinct CDR3 sequences in total; roughly 96% of them show up just once. Clones ranked in the top ten supply 0.085% to 0.095% of the sample.

About this clonotype: Its antigen is currently not known. Base qualities are not recorded, but no much larger clone differs from it by a single base.

From its cysteine to its phenylalanine, the CDR3 spans 14 amino acids. The retained sequence is limited to the CDR3, 42 bases, with the frame set at the first base. The germline V gene (reference sequence) specifies MNHEY as CDR1 and SMNVEV as CDR2. At the junction V is shortened by 4 bases and J by 6 bases; bases outside the gene matches: 6. Peripheral blood CD8+ and CD4+ T cells from healthy donors, Susac syndrome patients and multiple sclerosis patients were profiled by high-throughput TCR beta sequencing. The multiple sclerosis controls were treatment-naive patients who had stable or active relapsing-remitting disease and met the revised McDonald criteria. Bulk CD8+ and CD4+ T cells were purified by magnetic negative isolation, while CD8+ TEMRA cells were enriched using FACS. Blood was collected in EDTA tubes and processed within 24 hours, with PBMCs isolated through density gradient centrifugation. PBMCs destined for TCR sequencing were cryopreserved in liquid nitrogen and later thawed in a 37 °C water bath. Purity of sorted or isolated CD4+, CD8+ and CD8+ TEMRA cells was at least 90%.

The chain was built from TRBV27 and TRBJ2-7; a stretch of 10 junction bases matches TRBD2. The sequence was obtained from a human donor with multiple sclerosis. Sequencing was done on a sample of CD4+ T cells from PBMCs. The CDR3 region: CASSSQREGPEQYF. The DNA sequence is as follows: TGTGCCAGCAGTTCCCAGCGGGAGGGCCCCGAGCAGTACTTC.